This passage covers 31 T cell receptor beta chains from one sample sequenced in a study of cytomegalovirus exposure and HLA in healthy donors. Amplification used 60 Vbeta primers and 13 Jbeta primers. The method was immunoSEQ multiplex PCR; TCRdb's version includes in-frame clones alone and lacks a portion of them. The repertoire includes about 83,000 clones, 81% of them detected once, and around 2% sits in the top ten. Sequenced material: PBMCs. All receptors come from a woman aged 25 to 39 in good health and CMV-seronegative.

The chain joins TRBV5-1 to TRBJ2-3; 9 bases match TRBD2. This CDR3 has 17 residues. CDR1 is SGHRS, CDR2 YFSETQ, per germline. The V and J ends lost 4 bases and 6 bases, in that order; junction bases with no gene match: 15. The CDR3 DNA sequence: TGCGCCAGCAGCCCTAGCGGGGTAGCGGGAAGGGTCGATACGCAGTATTTT. This codes for CASSPSGVAGRVDTQYF.

V and J are TRBV15 and TRBJ2-7, with 8 nucleotides matching TRBD2. After removal of 1 base from V and 3 bases from J, the junction contained 8 bases not matched to a gene. CDR3 size: 16 residues. The V gene's germline CDR1 is LNHNV and CDR2 YYDKDF (reference sequence). CDR3 DNA sequence: TGTGCCACCAGCAGAGTTTCCGGTGCGGGAGGCTACGAGCAGTACTTC. Amino acid sequence: CATSRVSGAGGYEQYF.

A single count supports this clone. This chain uses TRBV19 with TRBJ2-7, with D possibly matching TRBD1 (6 bases). The germline V gene encodes CDR1 LNHDA and CDR2 SQIVND (reference sequence). Trimming took 5 bases from V and 4 from J, leaving 27 bases between them. The CDR3 extends over 18 amino acids. The CDR3 DNA follows: TGTGCCAGTAGTCGGGCGATTTCCGGGACACATACGATGTACGAGCAGTACTTC. It codes for CASSRAISGTHTMYEQYF.

This rearrangement joins TRBV5-6 to TRBJ1-5; 9 bases agree with TRBD1. Germline V CDR1 and CDR2: SGHDT, YYEEEE. J lost 6 bases, V lost 1 base, and 11 bases had no gene match. This CDR3 spans 17 amino acids. The CDR3 DNA is TGTGCCAGCAGCTTGCGGGCGGGACAGGGAAGGATTCAGCCCCAGCATTTT. Protein product: CASSLRAGQGRIQPQHF.

The genes are TRBV7-6 and TRBJ1-4, with D possibly TRBD1 on 5 matching bases. Germline V gene data show CDR1 as SGHVS and CDR2 as FNYEAQ. V was cut by 4 bases and J by 7 bases, with 16 bases left in between. The CDR3 contains 15 residues. As DNA, the CDR3 is TGTGCCAGCAGCTCCCGGGATAACGGGGGTGAAAAACTGTTTTTT. Its protein product is CASSSRDNGGEKLFF.

The chain uses TRBV14 and TRBJ2-2, with a possible D match to TRBD2 (5 bases). Germline CDR1 SGHDN, CDR2 FVKESK. This CDR3 comprises 18 residues. V was trimmed by 1 base and J by 0 bases, leaving 15 bases between them. CDR3 DNA sequence: TGTGCCAGCAGCCAAGTTGCCGTGGCGGGCTCGAACACCGGGGAGCTGTTTTTT. It specifies CASSQVAVAGSNTGELFF. Supplemented by reference TRBV14 and TRBJ2-2, the full variable domain reads EAGVTQFPSHSVIEKGQTVTLRCDPISGHDNLYWYRRVMGKEIKFLLHFVKESKQDESGMPNNRFLAERTGGTYSTLKVQPAELEDSGVYFCASSQVAVAGSNTGELFFGEGSRLTVL.

The gene calls are TRBV5-1 and TRBJ2-1; the match to TRBD2 covers 12 bases. Germline-derived CDR1 and CDR2 are SGHRS and YFSETQ. This CDR3 has 15 residues. With V trimmed by 0 bases and J by 9 bases, 4 bases remained unmatched. CDR3: CASSLDRTSGIEQFF. Written as DNA, the CDR3 is TGCGCCAGCAGCTTGGATAGGACTAGCGGGATTGAGCAGTTCTTC.

CDR3 region: CASNAAREGYTF. The CDR3 nucleotides read TGTGCCAGCAACGCGGCCAGAGAAGGCTACACCTTC. The chain links TRBV2 to TRBJ1-2; D call uncertain. Germline V gene data show CDR1 as SNHLY and CDR2 as FYNNEI. V was pared by 7 bases and J by 8 bases, with 14 bases between. The CDR3 consists of 12 residues.

This chain uses TRBV30 with TRBJ2-2; 7 bases agree with TRBD2. The CDR3 contains 13 residues. Germline trimming cut 1 base from V and 8 bases from J; bases unmatched to any gene: 4. CDR1 and CDR2 from the germline V gene are GTSNPN and SVGIG (reference sequence). The DNA for the CDR3 is TGTGCCTGGAGTGGGCGGGAGATAGGGGAGCTGTTTTTT. Encoded protein: CAWSGREIGELFF.

The rearrangement links TRBV27 to TRBJ1-6; 8 bases are a match to TRBD1. The V gene's germline CDR1 is MNHEY and CDR2 SMNVEV (reference sequence). The CDR3 runs to 16 residues. Trimming at V came to 6 bases and at J to 5 bases, leaving 9 bases not matched to a gene. CDR3 residues: CASSQGQGPDNSPLHF. The CDR3 DNA is TGTGCCAGCAGCCAAGGACAGGGTCCGGATAATTCACCCCTCCACTTT.

The chain combines TRBV5-8 with TRBJ2-3; D unresolved. Per germline, CDR1 SGHTS and CDR2 YDEGEE. V was clipped by 0 bases and J by 0 bases, with 14 bases between them. This CDR3 region has 17 residues. The CDR3 sequence is CASSLAAQRKSTDTQYF. The CDR3 DNA reads TGTGCCAGCAGCTTGGCGGCCCAGCGCAAAAGCACAGATACGCAGTATTTT.

The rearrangement joins TRBV19 to TRBJ1-2; 9 bases line up with TRBD1. Unmatched junction bases numbered 11, after V lost 3 bases and J lost 6 bases. Germline V CDR1 and CDR2: LNHDA, SQIVND (reference sequence). The CDR3 is 16 residues long. The CDR3 coding sequence is TGTGCCAGTAGTATTACTCGACCGGGACAGGGTAATGGCTACACCTTC. This sequence encodes CASSITRPGQGNGYTF.

CDR3 amino acids: CASSPGAMTGGYGYTF. The CDR3 coding sequence is TGTGCCAGCAGCCCCGGGGCGATGACAGGTGGCTATGGCTACACCTTC. This rearrangement joins TRBV7-8 to TRBJ1-2; D perhaps matches TRBD1 (6 bases). Deletions cut 5 bases from V and 4 bases from J, with 20 bases between. CDR1 and CDR2 from the germline V gene are SGHVS and FQNEAQ. CDR3 length: 16 residues.

The chain recombines TRBV7-2 with TRBJ2-5, with TRBD2 matching 9 bases. The J call may be faulty, since TRBJ2-7 better matches the DNA end. CDR1 is SGHTA and CDR2 is FQGNSA in the germline V gene. This CDR3 has 15 residues. The CDR3 loop is CASSTVAGVVYEQYF. CDR3 in DNA: TGTGCCAGCAGCACGGTAGCGGGAGTTGTCTACGAGCAGTACTTC.

V gene TRBV11-3 combines with J gene TRBJ2-1; 12 bases are shared with TRBD1. V gave up 5 bases and J gave up 8 bases; unmatched junction bases: 7. Germline V gives CDR1 SGHNT, CDR2 YENEEA. CDR3 length: 15 residues. CDR3 in DNA: TGTGCCAGCAGCCCCGGGACAGGGGGCCGGGATGAGCAGTTCTTC. Amino acid sequence: CASSPGTGGRDEQFF.

This chain connects TRBV30 to TRBJ2-7; 9 bases line up with TRBD2. This CDR3 is built from 14 residues. Germline assignment: CDR1 GTSNPN and CDR2 SVGIG (reference sequence). The J segment lost 2 bases and the V segment lost 7 bases, leaving 9 bases of the junction unmatched. CDR3 loop: CALASGMTPYEQYF. CDR3 bases: TGTGCCTTGGCTAGCGGGATGACGCCCTACGAGCAGTACTTC.

The gene calls are TRBV18 and TRBJ2-3; the match to TRBD1 covers 8 bases. The CDR3 runs to 15 residues. V dropped 4 bases and J dropped 0; count of bases not matched to a gene: 3. Per germline, CDR1 KGHSH and CDR2 LQKENI. CDR3 in DNA: TGTGCCAGCTCACTCCGACAGGGGAGCACAGATACGCAGTATTTT. Protein: CASSLRQGSTDTQYF.

In its sample, this clone was seen once. The V gene is TRBV27, the J gene TRBJ2-1; D possibly corresponds to TRBD1 (5 bases). CDR1 and CDR2 (germline): MNHEY, SMNVEV (reference sequence). This CDR3 region has 15 residues. V was trimmed by 6 bases and J by 7 bases, leaving 19 bases between them. This chain's CDR3 is CASSPLGREKNEQFF. The CDR3 DNA sequence: TGTGCCAGCAGCCCCCTGGGCAGGGAAAAGAATGAGCAGTTCTTC.

The rearrangement links TRBV6-5 to TRBJ1-1; D uncertain. The CDR3 totals 14 residues. Germline-derived CDR1 and CDR2 are MNHEY and SVGAGI. The V and J ends lost 2 bases and 3 bases respectively, with 10 bases between them. As DNA, the CDR3 is TGTGCCAGCAGTTACGGAGGGAAGGACACTGAAGCTTTCTTT. Its protein is CASSYGGKDTEAFF.

This clone has a handful of counts. The chain couples TRBV5-6 to TRBJ2-7; possible D gene TRBD1, 6 bases. This CDR3 has 17 amino acids. Germline values: CDR1 SGHDT, CDR2 YYEEEE. Trimming removed 0 bases from V and 2 bases from J, with 18 bases in between. The CDR3 DNA is TGTGCCAGCAGCTTGGTTGAGTACAGGGATACCACCTACGAGCAGTACTTC. Translated, it gives CASSLVEYRDTTYEQYF.

The chain links TRBV19 to TRBJ1-5; D is ambiguous. The CDR3 sequence is 14 residues long. Trimming stripped 5 bases from V and 6 bases from J, with 14 bases between. Germline V CDR1 and CDR2: LNHDA, SQIVND (reference sequence). This CDR3 reads CASSWGERGQPQHF. CDR3 in DNA: TGTGCCAGTAGTTGGGGAGAGAGAGGTCAGCCCCAGCATTTT.

This clone has just one count. The chain joins TRBV29-1 to TRBJ2-1; D perhaps matches TRBD2 (6 bases). The CDR3 is made up of 14 amino acids. V was pared by 4 bases and J by 0 bases, with 10 bases between. Germline CDR1 and CDR2: SQVTM and ANQGSEA. In DNA form, the CDR3 reads TGCAGCGTTGGTTCTAGCGACTCCTACAATGAGCAGTTCTTC. Its translation is CSVGSSDSYNEQFF.

The sample holds a few counts of this clone. The chain has TRBV15 and TRBJ2-1, with a weak D call TRBD1 (5 bases). From germline, CDR1 is LNHNV and CDR2 YYDKDF (reference sequence). CDR3 size: 15 residues. Trimming took off 0 bases at V and 7 bases at J, with 13 bases between the two ends. The CDR3 sequence: CATSRDIGSGNEQFF. In DNA form, the CDR3 reads TGTGCCACCAGCAGAGATATTGGGTCAGGGAATGAGCAGTTCTTC.

The V and J genes are TRBV5-1 and TRBJ1-1, with 10 bases lining up with TRBD1. V lost 4 bases to trimming and J lost 3 bases; unmatched junction nucleotides: 6. This CDR3 is 15 amino acids long. The germline V gene encodes CDR1 SGHRS and CDR2 YFSETQ. CDR3: CASSRSTGGYTEAFF. The CDR3, as DNA: TGCGCCAGCAGCAGATCGACAGGGGGCTACACTGAAGCTTTCTTT.

This chain's CDR3 is CASSSDRDRGNEKLFF. The CDR3 DNA is TGTGCCAGCAGCTCCGACCGGGACAGGGGTAATGAAAAACTGTTTTTT. The rearrangement links TRBV5-8 to TRBJ1-4; 10 bases match TRBD1. With 3 bases clipped from V and 4 bases from J, the junction kept 6 bases outside the gene matches. CDR1 and CDR2 (germline): SGHTS, YDEGEE. CDR3 length: 16 amino acids.

The chain carries TRBV27 and TRBJ2-1; 14 bases line up with TRBD2. Germline CDR1 reads MNHEY; CDR2 reads SMNVEV (reference sequence). The V segment lost 6 bases and the J segment 1 base; nucleotides outside the gene matches: 5. The CDR3 contains 17 residues. The CDR3 protein is CASRAGTSGSSYNEQFF. CDR3 coding DNA: TGTGCCAGCAGAGCCGGGACTAGCGGGAGTTCCTACAATGAGCAGTTCTTC.

This clone appeared a single time. V gene TRBV14 combines with J gene TRBJ2-1, with TRBD2 matching 9 bases. V lost 0 bases and J lost 7; bases outside the gene matches: 10. Germline V gene data show CDR1 as SGHDN and CDR2 as FVKESK. The CDR3 has 17 amino acids. The CDR3: CASSQEAWTSVKNEQFF. CDR3 nucleotides: TGTGCCAGCAGCCAAGAAGCGTGGACTAGCGTCAAAAATGAGCAGTTCTTC.

The chain has TRBV27 and TRBJ2-7; weak D call: TRBD2 (6 bases). Trimming cost V 1 base and J 5 bases, with 12 bases left between them. CDR1 MNHEY and CDR2 SMNVEV come from the germline V gene (reference sequence). This CDR3 has 14 residues. CDR3 DNA sequence: TGTGCCAGCAGTTTATTAGGGTGGGGGGACGAGCAGTACTTC. Protein: CASSLLGWGDEQYF.

The chain carries TRBV6-6 and TRBJ2-2; no definite D call. The CDR3 runs to 16 residues. The V end lost 3 bases, the J end lost 1 base, and 12 bases lay between the germline ends. The germline V gene has CDR1 MNHNY and CDR2 SVGAGI (reference sequence). The CDR3 nucleotides are TGTGCCAGCAGTTATTTACTACCCCAGAACACCGGGGAGCTGTTTTTT. Amino acids: CASSYLLPQNTGELFF.

V and J are TRBV19 and TRBJ2-5; tentatively, D is TRBD1 (5 bases). Germline values: CDR1 LNHDA, CDR2 SQIVND (reference sequence). CDR3 length: 13 amino acids. With 3 bases removed from V and 5 bases from J, the gap between germline ends came to 10 bases. CDR3 in amino acids: CASSIMGRETQYF. The CDR3 region has the DNA TGTGCCAGTAGTATTATGGGGCGGGAGACCCAGTACTTC.

V gene TRBV28 combines with J gene TRBJ1-5, with D unresolved. The CDR3 runs to 13 residues. The germline gives CDR1 MDHEN, CDR2 SYDVKM. The V gene lost 6 bases and the J gene lost 4 bases, with 10 bases spanning the gap. CDR3 protein: CASRSAINQPQHF. CDR3 bases: TGTGCCAGCAGATCCGCTATTAATCAGCCCCAGCATTTT.